The text below deals with one T cell receptor beta chain. Its antigen is unknown. Construction of the TCRbeta library involved unique molecular identifiers. TCRdb re-called the PCR reads with MiXCR, one entry per CDR3 protein. This sample has about a million distinct CDR3 sequences; about 29% occur once, and the top ten carry over 25%. The source of the sample is a study of T-cell reconstitution after alpha-beta-depleted transplantation in children. Study-wide results and limits: Recipient T cells and thymic progenitors that survived gave rise to the high TCRbeta diversity observed at day 60 in some patients.

Germline values: CDR1 MNHEY, CDR2 SVGEGT. V shed 6 bases, J shed 6 bases, and the junction held 6 bases outside the gene matches. This CDR3 comprises 13 residues. V gene TRBV6-2 or TRBV6-3 combines with J gene TRBJ2-7, with 9 nucleotides matching TRBD1. This clonotype originated in a boy under three years old who had a stem cell transplant for SCID, so the T cells may come from the graft donor. Here the sequenced sample was PBMCs, mostly from graft donor cells, taken 360 days after TCRalphabeta/CD19-depleted stem cell transplant. The CDR3 coding sequence is TGTGCCAGCAGCAGGACAGGGGTGTTCGAGCAGTACTTC. Its translation is CASSRTGVFEQYF.